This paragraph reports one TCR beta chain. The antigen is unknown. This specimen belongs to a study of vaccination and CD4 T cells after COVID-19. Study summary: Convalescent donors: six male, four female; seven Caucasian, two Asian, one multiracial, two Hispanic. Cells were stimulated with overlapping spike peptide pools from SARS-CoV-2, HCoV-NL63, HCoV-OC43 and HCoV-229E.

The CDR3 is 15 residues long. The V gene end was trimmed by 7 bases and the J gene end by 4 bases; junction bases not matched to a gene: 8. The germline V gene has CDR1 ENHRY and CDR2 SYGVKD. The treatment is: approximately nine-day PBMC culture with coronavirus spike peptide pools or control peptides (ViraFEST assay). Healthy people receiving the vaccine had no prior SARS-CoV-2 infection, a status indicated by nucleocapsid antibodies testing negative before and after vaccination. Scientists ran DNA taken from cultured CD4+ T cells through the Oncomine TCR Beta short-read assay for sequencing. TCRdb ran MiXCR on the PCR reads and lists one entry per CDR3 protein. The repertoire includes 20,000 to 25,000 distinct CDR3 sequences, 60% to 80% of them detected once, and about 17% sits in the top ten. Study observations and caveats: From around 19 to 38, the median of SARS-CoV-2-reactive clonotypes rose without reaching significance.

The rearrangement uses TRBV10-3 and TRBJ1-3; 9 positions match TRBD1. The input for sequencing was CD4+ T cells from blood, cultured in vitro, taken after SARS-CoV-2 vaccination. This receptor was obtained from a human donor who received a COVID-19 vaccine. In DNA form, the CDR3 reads TGTGCCATCACCCGGACAGGGGATGACGGAAACACCATATATTTT. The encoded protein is CAITRTGDDGNTIYF.